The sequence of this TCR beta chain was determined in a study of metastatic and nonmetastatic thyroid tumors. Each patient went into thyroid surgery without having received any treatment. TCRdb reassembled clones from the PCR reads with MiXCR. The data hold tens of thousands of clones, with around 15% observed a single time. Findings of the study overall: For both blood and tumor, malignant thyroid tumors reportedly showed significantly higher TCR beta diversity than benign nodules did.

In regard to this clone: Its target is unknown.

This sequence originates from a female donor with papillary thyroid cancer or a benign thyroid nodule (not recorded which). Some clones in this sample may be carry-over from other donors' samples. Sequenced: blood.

The CDR3 bases are TGTGCCAGTAGTATTGCGGCAGGGGCGGCCTACGAGCAGTACTTC. Its protein product is CASSIAAGAAYEQYF. The chain couples TRBV19 to TRBJ2-7; TRBD1 might be the D (6 bases). V was cut by 3 bases and J by 2 bases, with 14 bases left in between. CDR1 is LNHDA and CDR2 is SQIVND in the germline V gene (reference sequence). The CDR3 runs to 15 residues.